The 2 T cell receptor beta chains below all came from one sample that was sequenced in a study of regulatory T cells in long-lasting Graves disease. Time point given: newly diagnosed GD, antithyroid drugs for less than 3 months. Scientists built the TCR library using RNA that was extracted from PBMCs. The authors built TCR beta libraries using iRepertoire HTBI primers and Arm-PCR of CDR3 regions. TCRdb fed the multiplex PCR reads into MiXCR, producing one record per CDR3 protein. The table records roughly 400,000 distinct CDR3 sequences, about 16% of them present only once. This sample also appeared in a second study, on T cells in Graves' hyperthyroidism and ophthalmopathy.

The sample in question was peripheral blood mononuclear cells (PBMCs), obtained at new diagnosis, from a patient treated with antithyroid drugs. All receptors come from a woman under 30 with Graves disease.

This sequence joins TRBV24-1 and TRBJ2-4; 13 positions match TRBD2. Germline V lookup: CDR1 KGHDR, CDR2 SFDVKD. The CDR3 extends over 17 amino acids. The V gene end was trimmed by 3 bases and the J gene end by 3 bases; junction bases not matched to a gene: 4. The CDR3 region is CATSDGTSGDCKNIQYF. The CDR3 nucleotides are TGTGCCACCAGTGATGGGACTAGCGGGGACTGCAAAAACATTCAGTACTTC.

There are many counts of this clonotype. The gene calls are TRBV28 and TRBJ1-4, with 8 bases identical to TRBD1. Trimming cost V 6 bases and J 5 bases; bases outside gene matches: 5. CDR1 and CDR2 from the germline V gene are MDHEN and SYDVKM. The CDR3 runs 14 residues. In nucleotides, the CDR3 is TGTGCCAGCAGCCCCAGGGGGCCGAATGAAAAACTGTTTTTT. It translates to CASSPRGPNEKLFF.